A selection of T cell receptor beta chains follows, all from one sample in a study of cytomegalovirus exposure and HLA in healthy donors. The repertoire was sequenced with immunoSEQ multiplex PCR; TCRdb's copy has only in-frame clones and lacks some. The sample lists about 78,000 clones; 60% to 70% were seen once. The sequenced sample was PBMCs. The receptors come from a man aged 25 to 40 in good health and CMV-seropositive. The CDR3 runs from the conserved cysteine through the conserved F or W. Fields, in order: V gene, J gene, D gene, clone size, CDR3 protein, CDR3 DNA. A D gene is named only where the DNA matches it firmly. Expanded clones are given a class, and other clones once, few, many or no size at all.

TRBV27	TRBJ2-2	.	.	CASTLQGYTGELFF	TGTGCCAGCACCTTACAGGGATACACCGGGGAGCTGTTTTTT
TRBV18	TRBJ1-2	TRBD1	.	CASSLTGVGGYTF	TGTGCCAGCTCACTTACAGGGGTCGGAGGCTACACCTTC
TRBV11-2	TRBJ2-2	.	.	CASSFPTGNTGELFF	TGTGCCAGCAGCTTCCCGACGGGGAACACCGGGGAGCTGTTTTTT
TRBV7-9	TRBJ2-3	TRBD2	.	CASSPDPIAGLLTDTQYF	TGTGCCAGCAGCCCCGACCCAATAGCGGGGCTACTCACAGATACGCAGTATTTT
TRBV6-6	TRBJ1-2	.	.	CASSYEREDPYGYTF	TGTGCCAGCAGTTACGAGCGGGAGGACCCTTATGGCTACACCTTC
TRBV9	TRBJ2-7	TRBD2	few	CASSPTSGSFYEQYF	TGTGCCAGCAGCCCGACTAGCGGGAGTTTCTACGAGCAGTACTTC
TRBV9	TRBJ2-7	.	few	CASSVGGQGPYEQYF	TGTGCCAGCAGCGTAGGCGGTCAGGGTCCCTACGAGCAGTACTTC
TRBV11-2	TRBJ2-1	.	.	CASSRERLEGQFF	TGTGCCAGCAGCAGGGAGAGACTAGAGGGGCAGTTCTTC
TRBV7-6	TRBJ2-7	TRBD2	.	CASSLELTSGTYEQYF	TGTGCCAGCAGCTTAGAATTGACTAGCGGGACCTACGAGCAGTACTTC
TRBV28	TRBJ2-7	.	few	CASSLLSTSLEQYF	TGTGCCAGCAGTTTGCTATCAACCTCCCTCGAGCAGTACTTC
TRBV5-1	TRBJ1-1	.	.	CASSSDREAFF	TGCGCCAGCAGCTCGGACAGAGAAGCTTTCTTT
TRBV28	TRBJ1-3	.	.	CASMRREGNTIYF	TGTGCCAGCATGCGACGGGAGGGAAACACCATATATTTT
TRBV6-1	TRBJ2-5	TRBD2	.	CASSGTSGGVGTQYF	TGTGCCAGCAGTGGGACTAGCGGGGGGGTTGGGACCCAGTACTTC
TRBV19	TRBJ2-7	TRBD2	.	CASSMDSGRGSGVFSGQYF	TGTGCCAGTAGTATGGATAGCGGGAGGGGGTCCGGCGTCTTTTCTGGGCAGTACTTC
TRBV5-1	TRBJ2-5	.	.	CASSLAFGAGETQYF	TGCGCCAGCAGCTTGGCCTTCGGGGCGGGGGAGACCCAGTACTTC
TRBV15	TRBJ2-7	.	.	CATSSSTGREQYF	TGTGCCACCAGCAGTTCAACGGGTCGGGAGCAGTACTTC
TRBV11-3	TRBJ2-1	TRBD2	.	CASSSRGAGGYNEQFF	TGTGCCAGCAGCTCACGGGGGGCGGGAGGATACAATGAGCAGTTCTTC
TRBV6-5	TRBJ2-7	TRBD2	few	CASRTSGIHEQYF	TGTGCCAGCAGGACTAGCGGGATCCACGAGCAGTACTTC
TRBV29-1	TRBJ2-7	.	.	CSVGQTSYEQYF	TGCAGCGTTGGACAAACCTCCTACGAGCAGTACTTC
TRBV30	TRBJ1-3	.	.	CAWRGDGGSGNTIYF	TGTGCCTGGAGAGGTGACGGCGGCTCTGGAAACACCATATATTTT
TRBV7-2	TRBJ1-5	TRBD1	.	CASSLAVSGQGYQPQHF	TGTGCCAGCAGCTTAGCGGTTTCGGGACAGGGTTATCAGCCCCAGCATTTT
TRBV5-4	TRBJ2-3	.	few	CASSLEIGSTDTQYF	TGTGCCAGCAGCTTGGAGATCGGGAGTACAGATACGCAGTATTTT
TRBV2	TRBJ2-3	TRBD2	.	CASSLAGARTDTQYF	TGTGCCAGCAGTTTAGCGGGGGCCCGCACAGATACGCAGTATTTT
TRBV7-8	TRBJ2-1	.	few	CASSLETSFPYNEQFF	TGTGCCAGCAGCTTGGAGACTAGTTTTCCCTACAATGAGCAGTTCTTC
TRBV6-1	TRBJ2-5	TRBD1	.	CATFPGQGIRETQYF	TGTGCCACCTTCCCGGGACAGGGAATCAGGGAGACCCAGTACTTC
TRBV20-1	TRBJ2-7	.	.	CSAGWGREQYF	TGCAGTGCCGGTTGGGGGAGGGAGCAGTACTTC
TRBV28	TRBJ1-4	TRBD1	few	CASRDRGKLFF	TGTGCCAGCAGGGACAGGGGTAAACTGTTTTTT
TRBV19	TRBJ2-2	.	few	CASTTGWGGELFF	TGTGCGAGTACAACAGGGTGGGGCGGGGAGCTGTTTTTT
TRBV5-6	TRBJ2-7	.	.	CASGRLRTYEQYF	TGTGCCAGCGGCCGTCTCAGGACCTACGAGCAGTACTTC